These 21 T cell receptor beta chains were all obtained from the same sample, sequenced in a study of blood T cells in healthy people across ages. Primed by a sample-barcoded 5' primer and a J-beta primer mix, a second PCR proceeded for 7 to 11 cycles. TCRdb reprocessed the 5' RACE reads with MiXCR, giving one entry per CDR3 protein. The repertoire holds about 1.4 million distinct CDR3 sequences, with roughly 60% as singletons. Sequencing was carried out using blood. These receptors were collected from a man between 18 and 29 years old in good health.

V gene TRBV24-1 combines with J gene TRBJ2-2, with TRBD2 as a possible D gene (5 bases). V lost 3 bases and J lost 3, with 10 bases in between. The CDR3 sequence is 15 residues long. Germline lookup yields CDR1 KGHDR and CDR2 SFDVKD. Here the CDR3 reads CATSDKRSYTGELFF. In nucleotides, the CDR3 is TGTGCCACCAGTGATAAGCGGTCCTACACCGGGGAGCTGTTTTTT.

V gene TRBV21-1 combines with J gene TRBJ1-5. TRBV21-1 is a known pseudogene. The length of the CDR3 is 11 residues. CDR3 bases: TGTGCCAGCCGGAGGGTTCAGCCCCAGCATTTT. Encoded protein: CASRRVQPQHF.

The rearrangement uses TRBV12-3 or TRBV12-4 and TRBJ2-1; TRBD1 agrees at 8 bases. Trimming took 6 bases from V and 2 from J; bases not matched to a gene: 9. The CDR3 length is 16 residues. This CDR3 reads CASRSTGTGAYNEQFF. The CDR3 DNA sequence: TGTGCCAGCAGATCAACCGGGACAGGAGCCTACAATGAGCAGTTCTTC.

The chain combines TRBV10-3 with TRBJ2-5; 7 bases are a match to TRBD1. The ends lost 10 bases at V and 1 base at J; junction bases unmatched: 6. The CDR3 is made up of 13 amino acids. CDR1 is ENHRY and CDR2 is SYGVKD in the germline V gene. The CDR3 region is CATNRDSQETQYF. In DNA form, the CDR3 reads TGTGCCACAAATCGGGACAGCCAAGAGACCCAGTACTTC.

The chain links TRBV4-1 to TRBJ2-1, with 7 bases lining up with TRBD1. V gave up 4 bases and J gave up 0 bases; unmatched junction bases: 6. Germline CDR1 reads MGHRA; CDR2 reads YSYEKL. There are 16 residues in the CDR3. Written as DNA, the CDR3 is TGCGCCAGCAGCCTCACAGGGGTTATCTCCTACAATGAGCAGTTCTTC. Amino acid sequence: CASSLTGVISYNEQFF.

The CDR3 loop reads CASSQDLGMNYEQYF. As DNA, the CDR3 is TGCGCCAGCAGCCAAGATCTAGGGATGAACTACGAGCAGTACTTC. The chain has TRBV4-3 and TRBJ2-5; D unclear. The J call may be wrong; the DNA end is better matched by TRBJ2-7. This CDR3 spans 15 amino acids. The germline CDR1 and CDR2 sequences are LGHNA and YSLEER.

The rearrangement uses TRBV12-3 or TRBV12-4 and TRBJ2-7; possible D gene TRBD1, 6 bases. The V and J ends lost 3 bases and 0 bases respectively, with 15 bases between them. This CDR3 region has 16 residues. The CDR3 loop is CASSFYWGQASYEQYF. DNA for the CDR3: TGTGCCAGCAGTTTCTATTGGGGGCAGGCCTCCTACGAGCAGTACTTC.

The table lists this clonotype with a few counts. This chain connects TRBV12-3 or TRBV12-4 to TRBJ2-1; no firm D call. Trimming removed 3 bases from V and 10 bases from J, with 10 bases in between. CDR3 length: 12 amino acids. The CDR3 here is CASSLFGQEQFF. The CDR3, as DNA: TGTGCCAGCAGTTTGTTTGGGCAGGAGCAGTTCTTC.

The chain links TRBV18 to TRBJ2-3; D uncertain. Deletions cut 6 bases from V and 0 bases from J, with 16 bases between. This CDR3 has 16 amino acids. The V gene's germline CDR1 is KGHSH and CDR2 LQKENI. The CDR3 coding sequence is TGTGCCAGCTCCCTTCTGACAAGAACTAGCACAGATACGCAGTATTTT. Protein: CASSLLTRTSTDTQYF.

V usage is TRBV5-1 and J usage is TRBJ2-5; D remains unclear. The CDR3 contains 15 residues. The germline V gene has CDR1 SGHRS and CDR2 YFSETQ. With 0 bases removed from V and 1 base from J, the gap between germline ends came to 10 bases. The CDR3 coding sequence is TGCGCCAGCAGCTTGGTTTCTCTCTCCCAAGAGACCCAGTACTTC. Protein product: CASSLVSLSQETQYF. The entire variable domain, with the rest obtained from reference TRBV5-1 and TRBJ2-5, is as follows: KAGVTQTPRYLIKTRGQQVTLSCSPISGHRSVSWYQQTPGQGLQFLFEYFSETQRNKGNFPGRFSGRQFSNSRSEMNVSTLELGDSALYLCASSLVSLSQETQYFGPGTRLLVL.

This clonotype was observed a handful of times. This chain connects TRBV4-1 to TRBJ2-6, with TRBD2 as a possible D gene (6 bases). V was trimmed by 1 base and J by 0 bases, leaving 13 bases between them. The CDR3 has 18 residues. The germline gives CDR1 MGHRA, CDR2 YSYEKL. The CDR3 reads CASSQGAAGTSGANVLTF. CDR3 DNA sequence: TGCGCCAGCAGCCAAGGCGCTGCGGGGACCTCTGGGGCCAACGTCCTGACTTTC.

The chain joins TRBV27 to TRBJ1-2, with a tentative D call TRBD1 (5 bases). The CDR3 is made up of 15 amino acids. V dropped 6 bases and J dropped 4 bases, with 18 bases sitting between them. Germline assignment: CDR1 MNHEY and CDR2 SMNVEV (reference sequence). In nucleotides, the CDR3 is TGTGCCAGCAGCTATCGCGGGGGAGAGAGCTATGGCTACACCTTC. It codes for CASSYRGGESYGYTF.

The chain employs TRBV7-8 and TRBJ2-6; 7 bases align to TRBD1. The CDR3 contains 19 residues. The V segment lost 1 base and the J segment 1 base; nucleotides outside the gene matches: 10. CDR1 is SGHVS and CDR2 is FQNEAQ in the germline V gene. The CDR3 protein is CASSLGPGQRFSGANVLTF. CDR3 coding DNA: TGTGCCAGCAGCTTAGGGCCGGGACAGAGGTTTTCTGGGGCCAACGTCCTGACTTTC. Looking up the rest from reference TRBV7-8 and TRBJ2-6 gives the full variable domain: GAGVSQSPRYKVAKRGQDVALRCDPISGHVSLFWYQQALGQGPEFLTYFQNEAQLDKSGLPSDRFFAERPEGSVSTLKIQRTQQEDSAVYLCASSLGPGQRFSGANVLTFGAGSRLTVL.

CDR3 protein: CASSEPRTPYEQYF. The CDR3 DNA sequence: TGTGCCAGCAGTGAACCCCGGACCCCCTACGAGCAGTACTTC. This chain connects TRBV25-1 to TRBJ2-7, with D unclear. Trimming removed 2 bases from V and 2 bases from J, with 10 bases in between. The CDR3 runs 14 residues. Germline CDR1 reads MGHDK; CDR2 reads SYGVNS.

This clonotype was seen a few times. The chain couples TRBV20-1 to TRBJ1-1; 7 nucleotides align to TRBD1. V trimming: 3 bases; J trimming: 6 bases; junction bases outside the gene matches: 13. CDR1 and CDR2 (germline): DFQATT, SNEGSKA (reference sequence). The CDR3 length is 15 residues. CDR3 sequence: CSASSIAGGQPEAFF. The CDR3 nucleotides read TGCAGTGCTAGTAGCATCGCAGGGGGACAGCCTGAAGCTTTCTTT.

The V call is TRBV2, the J call TRBJ1-1, with D perhaps matching TRBD1 (5 bases). V lost 7 bases and J 4 bases, leaving 25 bases between the germline ends. Per the germline V gene, CDR1 is SNHLY and CDR2 is FYNNEI. This CDR3 region has 17 residues. DNA for the CDR3: TGTGCCAGCAAAGACTTGGACACTTCGGACGTGGGCACTGAAGCTTTCTTT. Residues: CASKDLDTSDVGTEAFF.

The rearrangement links TRBV20-1 to TRBJ2-1; 7 bases line up with TRBD2. V was clipped by 0 bases and J by 6 bases; unmatched bases: 11. The CDR3 is 16 residues long. Germline-derived CDR1 and CDR2 are DFQATT and SNEGSKA (reference sequence). In DNA, the CDR3 is TGCAGTGCTAGAGATCTTCGTGGGAGGGCCCTCAATGAGCAGTTCTTC. Protein product: CSARDLRGRALNEQFF.

The chain recombines TRBV24-1 with TRBJ1-1; 7 bases match TRBD1. Germline loops: CDR1 KGHDR, CDR2 SFDVKD. The CDR3 consists of 12 residues. The V and J ends lost 4 bases and 9 bases, in that order; junction bases with no gene match: 4. DNA of the CDR3: TGTGCCACCAGTGAGGTGGGACAGAAAGCTTTCTTT. This codes for CATSEVGQKAFF.

This chain uses TRBV20-1 with TRBJ2-4; D possibly corresponds to TRBD1 (6 bases). The V end was cut by 3 bases, the J end by 13 bases, with 16 bases between. This CDR3 region has 12 residues. Germline V CDR1 and CDR2: DFQATT, SNEGSKA (reference sequence). CDR3 sequence reads: CSASARGFGQYF. CDR3 nucleotides: TGCAGTGCTAGTGCCAGGGGTTTTGGGCAGTACTTC.

This sequence joins TRBV5-1 and TRBJ1-4; D is perhaps TRBD1 (6 bases). CDR1 SGHRS and CDR2 YFSETQ come from the germline V gene. With 0 bases removed from V and 0 bases from J, the gap between germline ends came to 9 bases. The CDR3 is made up of 16 amino acids. CDR3 nucleotide sequence: TGCGCCAGCAGCTTGGGGGGGGCGTCAACTAATGAAAAACTGTTTTTT. It codes for CASSLGGASTNEKLFF.

This clonotype appeared a few times. The chain combines TRBV4-2 with TRBJ1-2, with a tentative D call TRBD1 (6 bases). CDR3 length equals 15 residues. Germline V CDR1 and CDR2: LGHNA, YNFKEQ. V was shortened by 4 bases and J by 4 bases, with 16 bases between the two germline ends. CDR3 sequence reads: CASSLPQGKGYGYTF. DNA for the CDR3: TGTGCCAGCAGCCTCCCACAGGGTAAAGGCTATGGCTACACCTTC.